Reported below is one TCR beta chain. Its cognate antigen is unknown. The entry originates in a study of chemoradiotherapy in HPV16-positive cancers. About the research overall: Candidate HPV-specific clones and shared TCR motifs came from a couple of HPV16-positive patients.

Repeated repertoire sampling spanned the course of chemoradiotherapy. TCRdb's table, derived via immunoSEQ multiplex PCR, lists solely in-frame clones and lacks some. The sample yields approximately 12,000 clones, around nine tenths seen once. The CDR3 sequence is 13 residues long. Trimming took off 0 bases at V and 3 bases at J, with 6 bases between the two ends. CDR1 SGDLS and CDR2 YYNGEE come from the germline V gene. Regarding the study as a whole: Non-HPV-specific T cells did not expand in tumors during treatment, whereas candidate HPV-specific clones and E7-related motifs did. HPV-responsive T-cell expansion during chemoradiotherapy was linked to improved recurrence-free survival in HPV16-positive patients.

V is TRBV9 and J is TRBJ2-5; no definite D call. The TCR was taken from a human donor with HPV-associated anogenital cancer. Sequences were derived from blood, sampled from a patient who underwent chemoradiotherapy. CDR3 in amino acids: CASSVDVEETQYF. The DNA for the CDR3 is TGTGCCAGCAGCGTAGATGTAGAAGAGACCCAGTACTTC.